The clone carrying this T cell receptor (beta chain) was recorded only once. Original processing notes: Amplified reference gene primers provided the basis for estimating nucleated cell counts. The data were produced by immunoSEQ multiplex PCR, yet TCRdb's version contains in-frame clones alone and is incomplete. V and J calls and clone size follow that table, whereas D and trimming were derived from the DNA. The data hold 110,000 to 150,000 clones, with roughly 86% observed a single time. The entry originates in a study of blood T cell repertoires in COVID-19. Looking at the study overall: Samples came from the United States, Italy and Spain, spanning acute and convalescent COVID-19. The analysed material was cDNA or gDNA that came from T cells, B-cell-depleted T cells, or PBMCs.

Germline V gene lookup returns CDR1 MNHEY and CDR2 SMNVEV (reference sequence). J gave up 10 bases and V 4 bases, and 17 bases lay outside the gene matches. This CDR3 contains 16 residues. The sequenced sample consisted of peripheral blood. This TCR was recovered from a man between 65 and 80 years old with acute or convalescent COVID-19. The chain is built from TRBV27 and TRBJ1-2; 8 bases are shared with TRBD1. CDR3 sequence (DNA): TGTGCCAGCAGTTCAATAGGACAGGGTAGAGTCGAGGACTACACCTTC. Its translation: CASSSIGQGRVEDYTF.